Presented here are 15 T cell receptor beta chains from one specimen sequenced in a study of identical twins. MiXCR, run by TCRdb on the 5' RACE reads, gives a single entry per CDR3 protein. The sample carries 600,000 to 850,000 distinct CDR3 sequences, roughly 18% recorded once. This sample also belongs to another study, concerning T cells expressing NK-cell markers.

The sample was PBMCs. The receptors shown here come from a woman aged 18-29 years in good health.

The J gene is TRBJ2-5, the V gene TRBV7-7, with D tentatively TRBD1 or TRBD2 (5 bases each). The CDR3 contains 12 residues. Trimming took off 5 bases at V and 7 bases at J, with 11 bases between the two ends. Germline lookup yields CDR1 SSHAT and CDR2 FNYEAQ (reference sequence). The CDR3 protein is CASSPERGTQYF. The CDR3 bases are TGTGCCAGCAGCCCTGAGAGGGGGACCCAGTACTTC.

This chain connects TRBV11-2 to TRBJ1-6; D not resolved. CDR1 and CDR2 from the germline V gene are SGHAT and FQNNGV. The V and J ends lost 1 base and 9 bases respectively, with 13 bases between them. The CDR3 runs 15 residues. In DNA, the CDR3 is TGTGCCAGCAGCTTAGGAGGAGGACGATTTTCACCCCTCCACTTT. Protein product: CASSLGGGRFSPLHF.

This chain's CDR3 is CSVGGQLSYEQYF. The CDR3 bases are TGCAGCGTTGGGGGACAGCTTTCCTACGAGCAGTACTTC. The chain links TRBV29-1 to TRBJ2-7; TRBD1 matches at 7 bases. CDR1 and CDR2 from the germline V gene are SQVTM and ANQGSEA. V shed 4 bases, J shed 1 base, and the junction held 4 bases outside the gene matches. The CDR3 loop spans 13 amino acids.

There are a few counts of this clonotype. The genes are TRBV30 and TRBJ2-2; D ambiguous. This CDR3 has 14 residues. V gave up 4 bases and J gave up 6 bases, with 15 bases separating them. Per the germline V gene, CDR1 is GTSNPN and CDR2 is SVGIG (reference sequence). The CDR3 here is CAWTNGLSSGELFF. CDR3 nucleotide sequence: TGTGCCTGGACCAACGGTCTCTCGTCCGGGGAGCTGTTTTTT.

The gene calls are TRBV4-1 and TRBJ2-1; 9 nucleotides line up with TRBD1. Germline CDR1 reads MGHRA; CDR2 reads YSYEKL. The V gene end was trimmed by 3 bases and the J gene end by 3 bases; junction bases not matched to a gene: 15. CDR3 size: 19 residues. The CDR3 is CASSHTGTGFDGVYNEQFF. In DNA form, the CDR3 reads TGCGCCAGCAGCCATACCGGGACAGGGTTCGATGGTGTCTACAATGAGCAGTTCTTC.

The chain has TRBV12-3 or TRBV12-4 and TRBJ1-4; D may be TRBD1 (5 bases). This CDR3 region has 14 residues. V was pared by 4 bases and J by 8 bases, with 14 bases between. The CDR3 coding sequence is TGTGCCAGCAGTTCTTGGGACGTGGGGGAAAAACTGTTTTTT. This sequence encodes CASSSWDVGEKLFF.

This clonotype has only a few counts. CDR3: CASSARGPEAFF. Written as DNA, the CDR3 is TGCGCCAGCAGTGCCCGCGGGCCTGAAGCTTTCTTT. The V gene is TRBV10-1, the J gene TRBJ1-1; D unclear. The CDR3 sequence is 12 residues long. The germline CDR1 and CDR2 sequences are WNHNN and SYGVQD (reference sequence). Trimming cost V 4 bases and J 6 bases, with 9 bases left between them.

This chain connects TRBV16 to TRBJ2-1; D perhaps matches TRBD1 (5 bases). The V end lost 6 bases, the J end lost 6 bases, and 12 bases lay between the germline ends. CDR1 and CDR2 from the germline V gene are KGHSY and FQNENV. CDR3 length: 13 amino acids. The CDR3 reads CASSMTETNEQFF. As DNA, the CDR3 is TGTGCCAGCAGTATGACAGAAACCAATGAGCAGTTCTTC.

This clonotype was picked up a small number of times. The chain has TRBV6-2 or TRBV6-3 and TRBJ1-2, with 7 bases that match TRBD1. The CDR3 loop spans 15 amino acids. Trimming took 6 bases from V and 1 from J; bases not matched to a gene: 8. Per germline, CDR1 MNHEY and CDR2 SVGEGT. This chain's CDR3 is CASRTPGQSNYGYTF. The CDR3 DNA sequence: TGTGCCAGCAGGACACCGGGACAGAGTAACTATGGCTACACCTTC.

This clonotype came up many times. The CDR3 loop is CASSWGGARYEQYF. The CDR3 DNA is TGTGCCAGCAGTTGGGGTGGGGCCCGGTACGAGCAGTACTTC. The chain is built from TRBV12-3 or TRBV12-4 and TRBJ2-7; D possibly corresponds to TRBD1 (5 bases). The CDR3 runs 14 residues. V lost 4 bases, J lost 4 bases, and 14 bases lay in between.

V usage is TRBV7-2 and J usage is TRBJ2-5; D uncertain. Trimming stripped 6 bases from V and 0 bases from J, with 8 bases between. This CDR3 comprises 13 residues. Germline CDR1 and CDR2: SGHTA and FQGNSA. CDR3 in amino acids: CASRTAYQETQYF. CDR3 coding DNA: TGTGCCAGCAGGACGGCTTACCAAGAGACCCAGTACTTC.

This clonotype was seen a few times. CDR3 residues: CASSGTGTGYYGYTF. The CDR3 DNA reads as TGTGCCAGCAGTGGGACCGGGACAGGGTACTATGGCTACACCTTC. The chain joins TRBV12-3 or TRBV12-4 to TRBJ1-2; 9 nucleotides match TRBD1. The CDR3 is 15 residues long. After removal of 5 bases from V and 3 bases from J, the junction contained 7 bases not matched to a gene.

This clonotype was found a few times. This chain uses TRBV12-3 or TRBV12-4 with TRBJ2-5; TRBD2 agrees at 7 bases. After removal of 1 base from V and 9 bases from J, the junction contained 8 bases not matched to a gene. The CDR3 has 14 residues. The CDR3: CASSLVAGEAAQYF. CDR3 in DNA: TGTGCCAGCAGTTTAGTAGCGGGCGAGGCGGCCCAGTACTTC.

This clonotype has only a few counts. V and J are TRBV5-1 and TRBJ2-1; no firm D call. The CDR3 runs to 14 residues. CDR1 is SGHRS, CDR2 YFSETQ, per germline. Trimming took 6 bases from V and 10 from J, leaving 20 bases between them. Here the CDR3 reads CASTQRASIGEQFF. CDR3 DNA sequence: TGCGCCAGCACCCAACGGGCGTCGATAGGGGAGCAGTTCTTC.

CDR3 nucleotides: TGTGCCAGCAGTGAATGGTTGGGGGGCACTGAAGCTTTCTTT. Translated: CASSEWLGGTEAFF. The rearrangement joins TRBV2 to TRBJ1-1; a weak D match, TRBD1 (5 bases). The CDR3 covers 14 residues. Trimming took 2 bases from V and 4 from J, leaving 11 bases between them. In germline, CDR1 is SNHLY, CDR2 FYNNEI.